This T cell receptor beta chain was sequenced during a study of blood T cell repertoires in COVID-19. With 1 base clipped from V and 11 bases from J, the junction kept 6 bases outside the gene matches. The CDR3 consists of 14 residues. CDR1 is SGHTA and CDR2 is FQGNSA in the germline V gene. Authors' processing steps: Using reference gene primer amplification, nucleated cell counts were estimated. Sequencing used immunoSEQ multiplex PCR; TCRdb keeps in-frame clones, though not all of them. That table furnishes V, J and clone size, whereas the DNA furnished D and trimming. The data show approximately 200,000 clones, roughly 80% seen once. Assignment of participants to cohorts was predicated upon participant-reported clinical history. This clone was found once.

This receptor was obtained from a woman aged 40 to 55 with acute COVID-19. The source material was PBMCs or T cells enriched from blood (not recorded which). The V call is TRBV7-2, the J call TRBJ1-4; 8 bases map to TRBD1. In DNA form, the CDR3 reads TGTGCCAGCAGCTTAGGCCCTAACAGGGGGAAACTGTTTTTT. Protein product: CASSLGPNRGKLFF. The full variable domain, completed using reference TRBV7-2 and TRBJ1-4, is GAGVSQSPSNKVTEKGKDVELRCDPISGHTALYWYRQSLGQGLEFLIYFQGNSAPDKSGLPSDRFSAERTGGSVSTLTIQRTQQEDSAVYLCASSLGPNRGKLFFGSGTQLSVL.